The present entry profiles one T cell receptor (beta chain) with its context. Its antigen is still unknown. This sample was taken from a study of OX40 agonist ivuxolimab in advanced cancers. Study information: Three patients showed partial responses: one hepatocellular carcinoma and two cutaneous melanoma cases.

Study observations and caveats: The CD4+ and CD8+ T cells in the blood had expanded clonally by week 6 at 0.1 to 3.0 mg/kg. Some nonresponders additionally presented with little normalized T-cell clonal expansion. At 0.1-3.0 mg/kg, partial responders had clonal expansion among the lowest observed.

Measured with immunoSEQ multiplex PCR; TCRdb has only the in-frame clones, and not every one. The data show about 100,000 clones, with around 93% seen just once and 0.5% to 0.65% held by the top ten. The TCR comes from an adult with an advanced solid tumor such as melanoma, head and neck, liver or kidney cancer. Sequenced material: CD4+ or CD8+ T cells sorted from blood, taken in a trial of the OX40 agonist ivuxolimab.

CDR3 region: CASSPPGFKPQHF. CDR3 nucleotides: TGTGCCAGCAGTCCCCCAGGGTTCAAGCCCCAGCATTTT. The chain uses TRBV28 and TRBJ1-5, with D possibly TRBD1 on 5 matching bases. Between the trimmed V and J ends, which lost 5 bases and 8 bases, there was a span of 13 bases. This CDR3 has 13 residues. Looked up from germline, CDR1 is MDHEN and CDR2 is SYDVKM.